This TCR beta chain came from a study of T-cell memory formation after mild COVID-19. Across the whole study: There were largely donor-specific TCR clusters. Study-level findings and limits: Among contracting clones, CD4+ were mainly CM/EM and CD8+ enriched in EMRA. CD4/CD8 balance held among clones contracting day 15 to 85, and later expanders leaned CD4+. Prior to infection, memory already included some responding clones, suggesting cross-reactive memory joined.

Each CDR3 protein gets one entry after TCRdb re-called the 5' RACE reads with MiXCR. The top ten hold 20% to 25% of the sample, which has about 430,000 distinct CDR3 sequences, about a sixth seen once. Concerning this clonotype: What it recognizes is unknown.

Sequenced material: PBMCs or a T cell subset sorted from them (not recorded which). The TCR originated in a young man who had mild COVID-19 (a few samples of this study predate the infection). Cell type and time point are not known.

The CDR3 loop is CASSQDPLGTGELFF. The CDR3 coding sequence is TGCGCCAGCAGCCAAGATCCTCTGGGGACCGGGGAGCTGTTTTTT. The V gene is TRBV4-3, the J gene TRBJ2-2; D ambiguous. This CDR3 is built from 15 residues. Germline assignment: CDR1 LGHNA and CDR2 YSLEER. With 0 bases removed from V and 5 bases from J, the gap between germline ends came to 10 bases.